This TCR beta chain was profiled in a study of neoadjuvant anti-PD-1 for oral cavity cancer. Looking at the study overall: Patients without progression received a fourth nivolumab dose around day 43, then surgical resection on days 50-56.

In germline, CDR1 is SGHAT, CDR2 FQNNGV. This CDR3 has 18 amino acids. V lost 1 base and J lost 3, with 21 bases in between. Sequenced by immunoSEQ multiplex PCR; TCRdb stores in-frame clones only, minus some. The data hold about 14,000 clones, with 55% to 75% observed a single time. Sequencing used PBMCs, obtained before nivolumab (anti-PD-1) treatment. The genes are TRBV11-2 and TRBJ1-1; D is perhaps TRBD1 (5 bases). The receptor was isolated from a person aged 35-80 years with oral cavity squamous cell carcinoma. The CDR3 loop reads CASSLGSPFWGRDTEAFF. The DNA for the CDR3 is TGTGCCAGCAGCTTAGGTTCCCCCTTCTGGGGCCGGGACACTGAAGCTTTCTTT.